The clone carrying this T cell receptor beta chain was observed a few times. Its target is not known. Individual cDNA molecules each received unique molecular identifiers attached to them. TCRdb ran MiXCR on the 5' RACE reads and lists one entry per CDR3 protein. Found here are 55,000 to 75,000 distinct CDR3 sequences, 6.5% to 8.5% of them singletons; the top ten hold under 3.5%. This sample is part of a study of early T cells in non-severe SARS-CoV-2 infection. Study conclusions and caveats: Anti-spike CD8 responses were favored in VDJdb matching, and private and CD4 specificities were missed.

This CDR3 contains 14 residues. Trimming shortened V by 6 bases and J by 0 bases, and 10 bases separated the two germline ends. The germline CDR1 and CDR2 sequences are MDHEN and SYDVKM. This receptor was taken from an adult who was a healthcare worker with PCR-confirmed SARS-CoV-2 infection or an uninfected control (not recorded which). The material sequenced was whole blood. The rearrangement joins TRBV28 to TRBJ2-3, with D tentatively TRBD1 or TRBD2 (5 bases each). CDR3 residues: CASSPRDSTDTQYF. The CDR3 DNA reads TGTGCCAGCAGCCCTAGGGACAGCACAGATACGCAGTATTTT.